One and the same sample provided the 32 T cell receptor beta chains below, sequenced in a study of sequential checkpoint blockade in melanoma (dated by TCRdb to between 2019 and 2020). The method was the immunoSEQ multiplex PCR assay. TCRdb took this table from immuneACCESS and kept in-frame rearrangements with V and J called. Such tables lack part of the clones; where checked against another copy, unresolved V genes explain under half of the gap, and the rest is unexplained. The sample includes tens of thousands of clones, with roughly 78% observed a single time. The ten largest account for around a tenth of the sample. The label giving this sample's treatment or condition can be read as: randomized to nivolumab then ipilimumab (arm A) or the reverse (arm B). Sequences were derived from CD8+ T cells sorted from blood (inferred from file names), sampled from a patient given nivolumab and ipilimumab in sequence. The receptors come from a human donor with melanoma.

This chain uses TRBV13 with TRBJ1-4, with TRBD1 matching over 8 bases. Germline assignment: CDR1 PRHDT and CDR2 FYEKMQ (reference sequence). CDR3 length equals 20 residues. The V gene end was trimmed by 2 bases and the J gene end by 7 bases; junction bases not matched to a gene: 21. The CDR3 coding sequence is TGTGCCAGCAGCTTATACGGAGGGCGGACAGGGTCAAGAGTTGGTGAAAAACTGTTTTTT. Translation gives CASSLYGGRTGSRVGEKLFF.

This CDR3 reads CASSLTMGGTQYF. The CDR3 nucleotides read TGTGCCAGCAGCTTAACTATGGGGGGGACCCAGTACTTC. V usage is TRBV7-3 and J usage is TRBJ2-5, with TRBD2 as a possible D gene (6 bases). Trimming took off 0 bases at V and 7 bases at J, with 9 bases between the two ends. The CDR3 is 13 residues long. From germline, CDR1 is SGHTA and CDR2 FQGTGA.

The chain couples TRBV5-1 to TRBJ2-2; TRBD1 aligns across 7 bases. CDR3 length: 22 amino acids. Germline CDR1 SGHRS, CDR2 YFSETQ. The J segment lost 2 bases and the V segment lost 6 bases, leaving 28 bases of the junction unmatched. This CDR3 reads CASTRILRTTGMGQTNTGELFF. The DNA of the CDR3 is TGCGCCAGCACCCGTATTCTTAGAACCACTGGGATGGGACAGACAAACACCGGGGAGCTGTTTTTT.

This clone was counted a few times. This chain joins TRBV5-1 and TRBJ2-1; weak D call: TRBD1 (6 bases). Germline loops: CDR1 SGHRS, CDR2 YFSETQ. CDR3 length: 17 amino acids. V was clipped by 4 bases and J by 4 bases, with 21 bases between them. The CDR3 region has the DNA TGCGCCAGCAGCCCCGACCCCTCCGGGACAAATTACAATGAGCAGTTCTTC. Protein: CASSPDPSGTNYNEQFF.

About this clone itself: A junction boundary mismatches the germline segment, possibly from a read error. Other DNA sequences in this sample translate to the same CDR3. V is TRBV7-2 and J is TRBJ1-1, with a weak D call TRBD1 (5 bases). The CDR3 contains 14 residues. Germline V gives CDR1 SGHTA, CDR2 FQGNSA. The CDR3 DNA reads TGTGCCAGTAGCTTAAACGGGGGTAGGACTGAAGCTTTCTTT. It is translated as CASSLNGGRTEAFF.

The V and J genes are TRBV6-5 and TRBJ2-3; weak D call: TRBD2 (6 bases). Trimming cost V 6 bases and J 10 bases, with 14 bases left between them. Germline CDR1 reads MNHEY; CDR2 reads SVGAGI. The CDR3 totals 12 residues. The CDR3 DNA follows: TGTGCCAGCAGGGGAGGAGAACTGGCGCAGTATTTT. It translates to CASRGGELAQYF.

The rearrangement joins TRBV2 to TRBJ1-5; D call uncertain. CDR3 length: 13 residues. Germline V gene sequence: CDR1 SNHLY, CDR2 FYNNEI. The V gene lost 3 bases and the J gene lost 4 bases, with 7 bases spanning the gap. In DNA, the CDR3 is TGTGCCAGCAGTGATTCTCCTAATCAGCCCCAGCATTTT. Its translation: CASSDSPNQPQHF. Full variable domain (rest looked up from reference TRBV2 and TRBJ1-5): EPEVTQTPSHQVTQMGQEVILRCVPISNHLYFYWYRQILGQKVEFLVSFYNNEISEKSEIFDDQFSVERPDGSNFTLKIRSTKLEDSAMYFCASSDSPNQPQHFGDGTRLSIL.

The V and J genes are TRBV7-2 and TRBJ2-1; TRBD2 aligns across 7 bases. This CDR3 has 15 amino acids. V dropped 4 bases and J dropped 0; count of bases not matched to a gene: 3. The germline V gene encodes CDR1 SGHTA and CDR2 FQGNSA. The CDR3 region is CASSSTSDSYNEQFF. The CDR3 nucleotides read TGTGCCAGCAGCTCCACTAGCGACTCCTACAATGAGCAGTTCTTC.

This chain uses TRBV7-2 with TRBJ2-3; D might be TRBD1 (6 bases). Germline lookup yields CDR1 SGHTA and CDR2 FQGNSA. The CDR3 is made up of 13 amino acids. The V end lost 8 bases, the J end lost 4 bases, and 13 bases lay between the germline ends. Here the CDR3 reads CASGSPGADTQYF. The CDR3, as DNA: TGTGCCAGCGGAAGCCCAGGGGCAGATACGCAGTATTTT.

The V call is TRBV19, the J call TRBJ2-1, with 7 bases lining up with TRBD2. V shed 8 bases, J shed 3 bases, and the junction held 7 bases outside the gene matches. Per the germline V gene, CDR1 is LNHDA and CDR2 is SQIVND (reference sequence). There are 14 residues in the CDR3. CDR3 coding DNA: TGTGCCAGTTCCCGACTAGCTAACTACAATGAGCAGTTCTTC. This translates into CASSRLANYNEQFF.

The rearrangement uses TRBV7-9 and TRBJ2-1; D perhaps matches TRBD2 (5 bases). Trimming shortened V by 3 bases and J by 9 bases, and 12 bases separated the two germline ends. CDR1 is SEHNR and CDR2 is FQNEAQ in the germline V gene (reference sequence). This CDR3 contains 13 residues. CDR3 sequence (DNA): TGTGCCAGCAGCTTTGACAATCGGGGTGAGCAGTTCTTC. Translated: CASSFDNRGEQFF.

This clone occurred a few times. The chain is built from TRBV18 and TRBJ2-2; D might be TRBD2 (6 bases). CDR1 KGHSH and CDR2 LQKENI come from the germline V gene. This CDR3 has 17 amino acids. The V end was cut by 0 bases, the J end by 5 bases, with 16 bases between. CDR3 residues: CASSPPRPSESTGELFF. The CDR3 DNA reads as TGTGCCAGCTCACCACCTCGACCTAGCGAAAGTACCGGGGAGCTGTTTTTT.

The chain carries TRBV28 and TRBJ2-2, with 7 bases lining up with TRBD2. V trimming: 6 bases; J trimming: 4 bases; junction bases outside the gene matches: 11. Germline lookup yields CDR1 MDHEN and CDR2 SYDVKM. CDR3 length: 16 residues. CDR3 bases: TGTGCCAGCAGGCTGACTAGCACAAGGTCCACCGGGGAGCTGTTTTTT. Residues: CASRLTSTRSTGELFF.

The chain has TRBV7-9 and TRBJ2-7; tentatively, D is TRBD2 (6 bases). CDR3 length: 15 residues. Germline assignment: CDR1 SEHNR and CDR2 FQNEAQ (reference sequence). Trimming left V 0 bases short and J 6 bases short, with 15 bases between. This CDR3 reads CASSLATGSRAEQYF. DNA for the CDR3: TGTGCCAGCAGCTTAGCGACCGGGAGTAGGGCCGAGCAGTACTTC.

The chain is built from TRBV5-1 and TRBJ2-3; D perhaps matches TRBD2 (7 bases). Germline V gives CDR1 SGHRS, CDR2 YFSETQ. The CDR3 loop spans 14 amino acids. V dropped 6 bases and J dropped 1 base, with 12 bases sitting between them. CDR3 in DNA: TGCGCCAGCAAATGGGGGGGCCGCACAGATACGCAGTATTTT. It codes for CASKWGGRTDTQYF.

The V gene is TRBV18, the J gene TRBJ2-5, with a weak D call TRBD1 (6 bases). V was pared by 1 base and J by 2 bases, with 8 bases between. The germline V gene has CDR1 KGHSH and CDR2 LQKENI. This CDR3 has 14 amino acids. This CDR3 reads CASSPQQGQETQYF. The CDR3 DNA follows: TGTGCCAGCTCACCACAACAGGGTCAAGAGACCCAGTACTTC.

The chain uses TRBV28 and TRBJ1-5; 8 nucleotides match TRBD1. The CDR3 length is 14 residues. Germline CDR1 reads MDHEN; CDR2 reads SYDVKM. V dropped 5 bases and J dropped 7; count of bases not matched to a gene: 7. CDR3 amino acids: CASSPGTGSQPQHF. As DNA, the CDR3 is TGTGCCAGCAGTCCTGGGACAGGTTCCCAGCCCCAGCATTTT.

The chain employs TRBV18 and TRBJ2-3; 7 nucleotides align to TRBD2. Germline loops: CDR1 KGHSH, CDR2 LQKENI. The CDR3 totals 14 residues. V trimming: 2 bases; J trimming: 6 bases; junction bases outside the gene matches: 5. Written as DNA, the CDR3 is TGTGCCAGCTCACCAAGGGGAGGGGAGGATACGCAGTATTTT. This translates into CASSPRGGEDTQYF.

V gene TRBV28 combines with J gene TRBJ2-5, with TRBD2 matching over 12 bases. The J segment lost 4 bases and the V segment lost 3 bases, leaving 3 bases of the junction unmatched. This CDR3 has 15 residues. Germline V gene data show CDR1 as MDHEN and CDR2 as SYDVKM. The CDR3 loop reads CASSLLAGGSETQYF. The CDR3 region has the DNA TGTGCCAGCAGTTTGCTAGCGGGAGGGTCAGAGACCCAGTACTTC.

This chain connects TRBV5-5 to TRBJ1-1; D gene unclear. Trimming cost V 5 bases and J 2 bases, with 10 bases left between them. Germline CDR1 SGHKS, CDR2 YYEKEE (reference sequence). This CDR3 has 13 residues. The CDR3 loop is CASSSPGNTEAFF. Here the CDR3 DNA reads TGTGCCAGCAGTTCCCCAGGAAACACTGAAGCTTTCTTT.

The J gene is TRBJ2-5, the V gene TRBV15; a possible D gene is TRBD1 (6 bases). The CDR3 has 16 residues. V shed 8 bases and J shed 1 base, with 20 bases lying between them. Germline loops: CDR1 LNHNV, CDR2 YYDKDF (reference sequence). CDR3 sequence (DNA): TGTGCCACCCAAAGATTGGTGCAGGGGCCCCAAGAGACCCAGTACTTC. Its protein product is CATQRLVQGPQETQYF.

This clone was recorded only once. This chain joins TRBV10-3 and TRBJ1-3; D perhaps matches TRBD1 (5 bases). Germline CDR1 is ENHRY and CDR2 is SYGVKD. The CDR3 loop spans 16 amino acids. V was shortened by 4 bases and J by 0 bases, with 13 bases between the two germline ends. The DNA for the CDR3 is TGTGCCATCAGTGCCTTAGGACACAGCTCTGGAAACACCATATATTTT. It encodes CAISALGHSSGNTIYF.

The rearrangement links TRBV5-1 to TRBJ1-1, with a weak D call TRBD1 (6 bases). In germline, CDR1 is SGHRS, CDR2 YFSETQ. V was shortened by 3 bases and J by 6 bases, with 15 bases between the two germline ends. This CDR3 comprises 14 residues. The DNA of the CDR3 is TGCGCCAGCAGCTCCGGGACATTTTCCGCTGAAGCTTTCTTT. Protein: CASSSGTFSAEAFF.

The chain has TRBV4-2 and TRBJ1-1; D is perhaps TRBD1 (5 bases). The CDR3 consists of 16 residues. Germline V CDR1 and CDR2: LGHNA, YNFKEQ. Deletions cut 0 bases from V and 1 base from J, with 12 bases between. The CDR3 reads CASSQDQQERNTEAFF. CDR3 in DNA: TGTGCCAGCAGCCAAGACCAACAGGAGAGGAACACTGAAGCTTTCTTT.

The gene calls are TRBV14 and TRBJ1-1; D remains unclear. From germline, CDR1 is SGHDN and CDR2 FVKESK. CDR3 length equals 14 residues. V was shortened by 0 bases and J by 11 bases, with 16 bases between the two germline ends. The CDR3 is CASSQDRSGGRAFF. Here the CDR3 DNA reads TGTGCCAGCAGCCAAGATCGATCGGGCGGGCGTGCTTTCTTT. Together with reference TRBV14 and TRBJ1-1, the CDR3 gives the full variable domain: EAGVTQFPSHSVIEKGQTVTLRCDPISGHDNLYWYRRVMGKEIKFLLHFVKESKQDESGMPNNRFLAERTGGTYSTLKVQPAELEDSGVYFCASSQDRSGGRAFFGQGTRLTVV.

The V and J genes are TRBV5-6 and TRBJ1-2, with a weak D call TRBD1 (6 bases). Germline V gives CDR1 SGHDT, CDR2 YYEEEE. The germline V and J ends were trimmed by 5 bases and 7 bases, with 12 bases remaining between them. This CDR3 is 12 amino acids long. The chain's CDR3 is CASRLHRVGYTF. The CDR3 coding sequence is TGTGCCAGCAGGCTCCACAGGGTTGGCTACACCTTC.

The rearrangement uses TRBV6-5 and TRBJ2-5; TRBD1 agrees at 7 bases. Germline lookup yields CDR1 MNHEY and CDR2 SVGAGI. The CDR3 runs 13 residues. V was pared by 6 bases and J by 3 bases, with 4 bases of the junction left unmatched. DNA for the CDR3: TGTGCCAGCAGCCGGGACAGAAAAGAGACCCAGTACTTC. Protein sequence: CASSRDRKETQYF.

The genes are TRBV11-3 and TRBJ2-1; 8 nucleotides agree with TRBD1. In germline, CDR1 is SGHNT, CDR2 YENEEA. V gave up 7 bases and J gave up 10 bases; unmatched junction bases: 9. CDR3 length: 13 residues. The chain's CDR3 is CASNTQGAGEQFF. In nucleotides, the CDR3 is TGTGCCAGCAACACGCAGGGGGCTGGGGAGCAGTTCTTC.

V is TRBV7-9 and J is TRBJ2-5, with 7 bases identical to TRBD1. TRBJ2-7 explains the end of the DNA better; the J call may be wrong. This CDR3 contains 13 residues. The germline V gene encodes CDR1 SEHNR and CDR2 FQNEAQ (reference sequence). The CDR3 protein is CASSLDRAYEQYF. DNA for the CDR3: TGTGCCAGCAGCCTAGACAGGGCCTACGAGCAGTACTTC.

This chain joins TRBV9 and TRBJ2-3; D remains unclear. V lost 0 bases to trimming and J lost 0 bases, with 2 bases between them. This CDR3 is built from 13 residues. Germline CDR1 SGDLS, CDR2 YYNGEE. DNA of the CDR3: TGTGCCAGCAGCGTAGCAAGCACAGATACGCAGTATTTT. It yields the protein CASSVASTDTQYF.

This sequence joins TRBV19 and TRBJ2-1, with D maybe TRBD1 (5 bases). CDR1 is LNHDA, CDR2 SQIVND, per germline (reference sequence). With 7 bases removed from V and 8 bases from J, the gap between germline ends came to 15 bases. CDR3 size: 13 residues. As DNA, the CDR3 is TGTGCCAGTACCGGGCAGGGCTGGGATGAGCAGTTCTTC. It translates to CASTGQGWDEQFF. The full variable domain, with the rest looked up from reference TRBV19 and TRBJ2-1, is DGGITQSPKYLFRKEGQNVTLSCEQNLNHDAMYWYRQDPGQGLRLIYYSQIVNDFQKGDIAEGYSVSREKKESFPLTVTSAQKNPTAFYLCASTGQGWDEQFFGPGTRLTVL.

V and J are TRBV6-6 and TRBJ1-1; D possibly corresponds to TRBD1 (5 bases). The CDR3 covers 15 residues. Looked up from germline, CDR1 is MNHNY and CDR2 is SVGAGI (reference sequence). The V and J ends lost 2 bases and 4 bases respectively, with 14 bases between them. The CDR3 sequence: CASSYEFGATTEAFF. As DNA, the CDR3 is TGTGCCAGCAGTTACGAATTTGGGGCGACCACTGAAGCTTTCTTT.